This TCR beta chain was retrieved from a study of cytotoxic CD8 clonotypes in ibrutinib-treated CLL. Profiled with immunoSEQ multiplex PCR; TCRdb holds only in-frame clones, not every one. The data contain some 130,000 clones, approximately 85% of them singletons. About this clone: Its antigen is undetermined.

Points from the study as a whole: Clonality grew at ibrutinib response; at progression, it decreased back toward baseline.

The source of this sequence is a human donor with chronic lymphocytic leukemia. The sample was PBMCs, taken after 24 months of ibrutinib treatment.

The CDR3 here is CASSQDRGDSQGYTF. Here the CDR3 DNA reads TGCGCCAGCAGCCAAGATCGGGGGGACTCCCAAGGCTACACCTTC. V usage is TRBV4-3 and J usage is TRBJ1-2, with D perhaps matching TRBD1 (5 bases). V was pared by 0 bases and J by 8 bases, with 16 bases between. This CDR3 contains 15 residues. CDR1 is LGHNA, CDR2 YSLEER, per germline.